The rows below give T cell receptor beta chains drawn from one sample of a study of cytomegalovirus exposure and HLA in healthy donors. The data were produced by immunoSEQ multiplex PCR, yet TCRdb's version contains in-frame clones alone and is incomplete. The profile shows some 130,000 clones, approximately 9% of them singletons. The sequenced material came from PBMCs. All receptors derive from a woman aged 40 to 50 in good health and CMV-seropositive. Each CDR3 is given with its conserved first and last residue. D genes are given only for firm matches. Only some rows state a clone size, as once, few, many or a class for expanded clones.

clone_size	v_call	j_call	cdr3_length	d_call	cdr3_aa
few	TRBV6-5	TRBJ2-3	14	TRBD2	CASRGLAGSDTQYF
.	TRBV6-5	TRBJ2-1	12	TRBD1	CASSSDRGRQFF
few	TRBV7-9	TRBJ1-1	12	.	CASSLRVTEAFF
few	TRBV18	TRBJ1-1	15	TRBD1	CASSSSQGVNTEAFF
few	TRBV7-2	TRBJ1-3	15	.	CASSLGQGAGNTIYF
.	TRBV19	TRBJ1-5	15	TRBD1	CASSGTGDSNQPQHF
.	TRBV6-5	TRBJ2-4	13	TRBD2	CASSPTSDGIQYF
.	TRBV19	TRBJ1-1	15	.	CASSIYPGMNTEAFF
few	TRBV29-1	TRBJ2-1	15	TRBD1	CSVGGQGGSYNEQFF
few	TRBV7-2	TRBJ1-5	13	.	CASSFGTGEPQHF
.	TRBV11-2	TRBJ2-5	15	TRBD2	CASSPGLAGKETQYF
.	TRBV6-5	TRBJ1-4	14	.	CASSRQAWGEKLFF
.	TRBV7-9	TRBJ2-5	15	TRBD1	CASSLDRVPQETQYF
few	TRBV5-1	TRBJ1-1	15	.	CASSLGTSRNTEAFF
.	TRBV10-3	TRBJ2-3	15	.	CAISESSVGSDTQYF
few	TRBV6-1	TRBJ2-3	10	.	CASGEDTQYF
few	TRBV19	TRBJ1-2	16	.	CASSSQRDKETHGYTF
.	TRBV6-5	TRBJ2-2	16	TRBD2	CASSYLAGVNTGELFF
.	TRBV11-2	TRBJ2-5	12	.	CASSLAEETQYF
.	TRBV5-1	TRBJ1-6	15	.	CASSTWGEVNSPLHF
few	TRBV4-2	TRBJ1-6	18	.	CASSQDTTGSSYNSPLHF
.	TRBV5-6	TRBJ1-1	15	.	CASSSPPILNTEAFF
.	TRBV14	TRBJ1-1	16	.	CASSQDLGRVPVEAFF
.	TRBV29-1	TRBJ1-2	14	TRBD1	CSVEGDRINYGYTF
.	TRBV7-9	TRBJ1-2	13	.	CASSSGFGYGYTF
.	TRBV7-9	TRBJ2-5	14	.	CASSLGEYQETQYF
.	TRBV10-1	TRBJ2-2	14	.	CASNSEKNTGELFF
few	TRBV21-1	TRBJ1-2	13	.	CASSNEGDYGYTF
.	TRBV29-1	TRBJ2-3	14	TRBD1	CSFWTGGSTDTQYF
.	TRBV13	TRBJ2-7	14	TRBD1	CASSLVTGEYEQYF
few	TRBV19	TRBJ1-2	16	.	CASTGVGTPPYYGYTF
.	TRBV9	TRBJ2-2	13	.	CASSAENTGELFF
few	TRBV5-1	TRBJ2-1	15	.	CASSLLAQGNYEQFF
few	TRBV4-3	TRBJ1-2	15	.	CASSHVVGANYGYTF
few	TRBV11-3	TRBJ2-1	15	TRBD2	CASSFEGLAENEQFF
.	TRBV9	TRBJ1-1	14	.	CASSETGLNTEAFF
.	TRBV15	TRBJ2-5	16	.	CATSRDFLGAQETQYF
.	TRBV2	.	12	TRBD1	CASSGQGYEQYF